A single sample is the source of the 17 T cell receptor beta chains below, sequenced in a study of cytomegalovirus exposure and HLA in healthy donors. The PCR ran on 60 Vbeta and 13 Jbeta primers. The repertoire was sequenced with immunoSEQ multiplex PCR; TCRdb's copy has only in-frame clones and lacks some. The sample records 80,000 to 95,000 clones, roughly 76% being singletons. Sequenced input: PBMCs. Receptors were obtained from a woman in her twenties or thirties in good health and CMV-seronegative.

This rearrangement joins TRBV7-6 to TRBJ2-7, with 8 bases fitting TRBD2. J lost 2 bases, V lost 4 bases, and 1 base had no gene match. The CDR3 totals 13 residues. Germline CDR1 reads SGHVS; CDR2 reads FNYEAQ. CDR3 amino acids: CASSSGLAYEQYF. CDR3 coding DNA: TGTGCCAGCAGCTCGGGACTAGCCTACGAGCAGTACTTC.

The chain joins TRBV19 to TRBJ1-1, with a weak D call TRBD1 (5 bases). The CDR3 is made up of 13 amino acids. Trimming cost V 1 base and J 5 bases, with 8 bases left between them. Germline V gene sequence: CDR1 LNHDA, CDR2 SQIVND (reference sequence). The CDR3 DNA reads TGTGCCAGTAGTATAGCCGGGGGAACTGAAGCTTTCTTT. Its protein product is CASSIAGGTEAFF.

The rearrangement joins TRBV19 to TRBJ1-2, with a possible D match to TRBD1 (5 bases). This CDR3 is built from 13 residues. The V gene's germline CDR1 is LNHDA and CDR2 SQIVND (reference sequence). V lost 4 bases, J lost 8 bases, and 14 bases lay in between. CDR3 sequence: CASSTLAGFGYTF. The CDR3 DNA follows: TGTGCCAGTAGTACACTGGCAGGGTTCGGCTACACCTTC.

This clone has just a few counts. V gene TRBV7-9 combines with J gene TRBJ1-2; 7 nucleotides line up with TRBD1. Germline V CDR1 and CDR2: SEHNR, FQNEAQ (reference sequence). This CDR3 comprises 12 residues. Trimming at V came to 4 bases and at J to 8 bases, leaving 4 bases not matched to a gene. The CDR3 region is CASSSRQGGYTF. The CDR3, as DNA: TGTGCCAGCAGCTCCAGACAGGGCGGCTACACCTTC.

This chain uses TRBV11-2 with TRBJ1-2, with a tentative D call TRBD1 (6 bases). The CDR3 contains 16 residues. The germline V and J ends were trimmed by 0 bases and 0 bases, with 11 bases remaining between them. Per germline, CDR1 SGHAT and CDR2 FQNNGV. In DNA, the CDR3 is TGTGCCAGCAGCTTAGATGGGGGCACGTCTAACTATGGCTACACCTTC. This encodes CASSLDGGTSNYGYTF.

J is TRBJ1-2 and V is TRBV11-2; possibly TRBD1 for D (6 bases). The germline V and J ends were trimmed by 5 bases and 6 bases, with 16 bases remaining between them. The CDR3 is 14 residues long. CDR1 is SGHAT and CDR2 is FQNNGV in the germline V gene. The CDR3 spells CASSGIGTTNGYTF. The CDR3 DNA reads as TGTGCCAGCAGCGGAATCGGGACAACCAATGGCTACACCTTC.

This chain uses TRBV7-8 with TRBJ2-5; weak D call: TRBD2 (5 bases). Trimming pared 2 bases from V and 5 bases from J, leaving 18 bases between. The CDR3 runs 16 residues. Looked up from germline, CDR1 is SGHVS and CDR2 is FQNEAQ. The DNA of the CDR3 is TGTGCCAGCAGCTTAAGTCCCGGGGATGTGCCCGAGACCCAGTACTTC. Translation gives CASSLSPGDVPETQYF. Full variable domain (remainder filled in from reference TRBV7-8 and TRBJ2-5): GAGVSQSPRYKVAKRGQDVALRCDPISGHVSLFWYQQALGQGPEFLTYFQNEAQLDKSGLPSDRFFAERPEGSVSTLKIQRTQQEDSAVYLCASSLSPGDVPETQYFGPGTRLLVL.

The V gene is TRBV5-6, the J gene TRBJ1-5; unclear D gene. The CDR3 contains 12 residues. Germline V gene data show CDR1 as SGHDT and CDR2 as YYEEEE. With 0 bases removed from V and 11 bases from J, the gap between germline ends came to 9 bases. The DNA of the CDR3 is TGTGCCAGCAGCTTGGATGTTCCCACCCAGCATTTT. It encodes CASSLDVPTQHF.

The J gene is TRBJ2-7, the V gene TRBV28, with 12 bases identical to TRBD2. Germline lookup yields CDR1 MDHEN and CDR2 SYDVKM. V was clipped by 10 bases and J by 9 bases; unmatched bases: 10. This CDR3 is 13 amino acids long. CDR3 DNA: TGTGCCACCCGGACTAGCGGGATCGGCCGGCAGTACTTC. This codes for CATRTSGIGRQYF.

This clone is a singleton in its sample. The V gene is TRBV6-5, the J gene TRBJ1-3; no definite D call. CDR1 MNHEY and CDR2 SVGAGI come from the germline V gene. V shed 2 bases and J shed 3 bases, with 8 bases lying between them. The CDR3 totals 14 residues. The CDR3 DNA reads as TGTGCCAGCAGTTACGGTGGCAGTGGAAACACCATATATTTT. It codes for CASSYGGSGNTIYF.

This chain links TRBV10-3 with TRBJ1-2; possibly TRBD1 for D (5 bases). The CDR3 extends over 14 amino acids. Germline assignment: CDR1 ENHRY and CDR2 SYGVKD. Trimming took 0 bases from V and 8 from J, leaving 13 bases between them. CDR3 coding DNA: TGTGCCATCAGTGAGTCCTCAGGGTCGGACGGCTACACCTTC. It yields the protein CAISESSGSDGYTF.

The V gene is TRBV27, the J gene TRBJ2-7; 7 positions agree with TRBD1. This CDR3 is built from 14 residues. With 1 base clipped from V and 1 base from J, the junction kept 1 base outside the gene matches. CDR1 and CDR2 from the germline V gene are MNHEY and SMNVEV (reference sequence). CDR3 in amino acids: CASSLLGQSYEQYF. The CDR3 coding sequence is TGTGCCAGCAGTTTATTGGGACAGTCCTACGAGCAGTACTTC.

Only a few counts were recorded for this clone. The CDR3 DNA reads TGCGCCAGCAGCCAATTACAGGGGGGGAGCACAGATACGCAGTATTTT. Amino acids: CASSQLQGGSTDTQYF. V usage is TRBV4-1 and J usage is TRBJ2-3; tentatively, D is TRBD1 (8 bases). V lost 2 bases, J lost 0 bases, and 12 bases lay in between. Germline V lookup: CDR1 MGHRA, CDR2 YSYEKL. The CDR3 extends over 16 amino acids.

This chain connects TRBV23-1 to TRBJ2-1; D perhaps matches TRBD1 (5 bases). TRBV23-1 is flagged as an ORF with uncertain function. Trimming removed 7 bases at V and 0 bases at J, with 19 bases between. This CDR3 spans 17 amino acids. The CDR3 DNA is TGCGCCAGCACCGACGTTGGGGCGAACCGCTCCTACAATGAGCAGTTCTTC. Encoded protein: CASTDVGANRSYNEQFF.

The V gene is TRBV28, the J gene TRBJ2-7, with 13 nucleotides matching TRBD2. Unmatched junction bases numbered 9, after V lost 4 bases and J lost 9 bases. Germline values: CDR1 MDHEN, CDR2 SYDVKM. The CDR3 totals 15 residues. The CDR3 here is CASSSGLAGVTLQYF. The CDR3, as DNA: TGTGCCAGCAGTTCAGGACTAGCGGGAGTAACGTTGCAGTACTTC.

This chain uses TRBV5-1 with TRBJ2-1; 10 bases line up with TRBD2. After removal of 5 bases from V and 0 bases from J, the junction contained 2 bases not matched to a gene. The CDR3 loop spans 15 amino acids. Germline lookup yields CDR1 SGHRS and CDR2 YFSETQ. DNA for the CDR3: TGCGCCAGCAGAACTAGCGGGACCTCCTACAATGAGCAGTTCTTC. Protein sequence: CASRTSGTSYNEQFF.

The chain carries TRBV7-8 and TRBJ2-1; 10 nucleotides line up with TRBD1. CDR3 size: 15 residues. Looked up from germline, CDR1 is SGHVS and CDR2 is FQNEAQ. Trimming removed 3 bases from V and 9 bases from J; junction bases left unmatched: 8. CDR3 DNA sequence: TGTGCCAGCAGCTTTGGACAGGGGGTCGGCGGTGAGCAGTTCTTC. Its protein product is CASSFGQGVGGEQFF.